The T cell receptor beta chain under discussion was sequenced for a study of T cell repertoires in cytomegalovirus infection. The study's findings and limits: The ex vivo response was dominated by HLA-C-restricted CMV-specific TCR beta clonotypes.

Germline lookup yields CDR1 SEHNR and CDR2 FQNEAQ (reference sequence). V was clipped by 1 base and J by 5 bases, with 20 bases between them. The CDR3 runs 18 residues. Details on this clonotype: The target antigen is unknown.

TCRdb itself ran the reads through MiXCR, one entry per CDR3 protein. Of tens of thousands of distinct CDR3 sequences listed, more than 3% are singletons. This receptor was taken from a human donor in good health (CMV status not recorded). Some clones in this sample may be carry-over from other donors' samples. The sequenced sample was PBMCs. The V gene is TRBV7-9, the J gene TRBJ2-2; D might be TRBD2 (6 bases). CDR3 loop: CASSLGSSVARFTGELFF. For the CDR3, the DNA is TGTGCCAGCAGCTTAGGGTCTAGCGTCGCCCGCTTTACCGGGGAGCTGTTTTTT.